Detailed here is one T cell receptor (beta chain). This specimen belongs to a study of blood T cell repertoires in COVID-19. On the study more broadly: T cells, B-cell-depleted T cells, or PBMCs provided the cDNA or gDNA that served as material.

The V segment lost 2 bases and the J segment 8 bases; nucleotides outside the gene matches: 3. Germline V gives CDR1 SGHRS, CDR2 YFSETQ. The CDR3 sequence is 13 residues long. Sequenced by immunoSEQ multiplex PCR; TCRdb stores in-frame clones only, minus some. The sample carries about 150,000 clones, around nine tenths recorded once. Sequenced: peripheral blood. The chain links TRBV5-1 to TRBJ2-2; 7 bases fit TRBD2. This receptor was taken from a human donor in a cohort sampled during active COVID-19. As DNA, the CDR3 is TGCGCCAGCAGCTTAACGGGAGGTGGGGAGCTGTTTTTT. This gives the protein CASSLTGGGELFF.